This note documents a single T cell receptor (beta chain) sequence. The CDR3 is 14 amino acids. With 4 bases clipped from V and 2 bases from J, the junction kept 6 bases outside the gene matches. The germline gives CDR1 SGHNT, CDR2 YYREEE (reference sequence). The repertoire was sequenced with immunoSEQ multiplex PCR; TCRdb's copy has only in-frame clones and lacks some. The table has tens of thousands of clones, 77% seen once. The entry originates in a study of blood T cell repertoires in COVID-19. The chain links TRBV5-4 to TRBJ2-7, with 7 bases aligning to TRBD1. The origin of this receptor is a man between 65 and 79 years old with COVID-19, enrolled during active disease. The sequenced sample was peripheral blood. The CDR3 DNA reads as TGTGCCAGCAGCGACGTCGACAGGGCCTACGAGCAGTACTTC. Translation gives CASSDVDRAYEQYF.